The present TCR beta chain was sequenced within a study of cytomegalovirus exposure and HLA in healthy donors. 60 Vbeta and 13 Jbeta primers were used in PCR. The method was immunoSEQ multiplex PCR; TCRdb's version includes in-frame clones alone and lacks a portion of them. The data contain tens of thousands of clones, roughly nine tenths of them singletons. Regarding this clone: Its antigen remains unknown.

Regarding the study as a whole: Sequencing had likely introduced a cluster of highly shared sequence variants as an artifact. A prior analysis recorded that most TCR beta V segments were productive about 90% or about 30% of the time. Several of the most significant clusters were apparently associated with common viral pathogens in a later analysis. The study labeled under 200 TCR beta chains cytomegalovirus-associated.

CDR3 length equals 14 residues. From germline, CDR1 is SEHNR and CDR2 FQNEAQ (reference sequence). Trimming cost V 6 bases and J 5 bases, with 16 bases left between them. The sequence was collected from a woman in her late teens or twenties in good health and CMV-seronegative. The chain combines TRBV7-9 with TRBJ1-2, with D possibly being TRBD1 (6 bases). Sequenced input: PBMCs. Here the CDR3 DNA reads TGTGCCAGCAGTCCGGGACAAAAAGGGTATGGCTACACCTTC. It is translated as CASSPGQKGYGYTF.